Listed below are T cell receptor beta chains from one sample, sequenced in a study of T cell responses to AZD1222 COVID-19 vaccine. Generated by immunoSEQ multiplex PCR, the TCRdb table keeps only in-frame clones and is missing some. Among roughly 130,000 clones listed, 75% to 95% were seen once. The sequencing used peripheral blood, collected on day 0 of AZD1222 vaccination. These receptors were obtained from an adult in good health. The CDR3 runs from the conserved cysteine through the conserved F or W. A D gene is named only where the DNA matches it firmly. Clone sizes are given selectively: once, few, many, or a class where the clone is expanded.

j_call,v_call,clone_size,d_call,cdr3_nt,cdr3_aa
TRBJ1-2,TRBV7-2,.,.,TGTGCCAGCACCTTAATTCAGGGATATGACGGCTACACCTTC,CASTLIQGYDGYTF
TRBJ1-6,TRBV12-1,.,.,TGTGCCAGCAGCACCCCATCAGGGAATAATTCACCCCTCCACTTT,CASSTPSGNNSPLHF
TRBJ1-2,TRBV28,.,TRBD1,TGTGCCAGCAGTTCCGGACAGGACTATGGCTACACCTTC,CASSSGQDYGYTF
TRBJ1-5,TRBV2,once,TRBD1,TGTGCCAGCGAAGGGACAGGGGGACAGCCCCAGCATTTT,CASEGTGGQPQHF
TRBJ1-1,TRBV7-9,.,TRBD1,TGTGCCAGCAGCCACAGCCCCTACAGGGGGCGCCGGGACACTGAAGCTTTCTTT,CASSHSPYRGRRDTEAFF
TRBJ2-7,TRBV6-2/TRBV6-3,.,.,TGTGCCAGCAGTTACAGGAGAGGGACAAATACCTACGAGCAGTACTTC,CASSYRRGTNTYEQYF
TRBJ1-1,TRBV30,once,.,TGTGCCTGGAGACTACAGGGTCTCACTGAAGCTTTCTTT,CAWRLQGLTEAFF
TRBJ1-6,TRBV2,.,TRBD1,TGTGCCAGCCTTAACAGGGGCGGTTGGTCACCCCTCCACTTT,CASLNRGGWSPLHF
TRBJ2-2,TRBV7-3,.,TRBD2,TGTGCCAGCAGCCCCGCGGGAGGGAACACCGGGGAGCTGTTTTTT,CASSPAGGNTGELFF
TRBJ2-4,TRBV6-5,.,.,TGTGCCAGCACGCGGGACCCCGCCTCAAACATTCAGTACTTC,CASTRDPASNIQYF
TRBJ2-2,TRBV7-6,few,TRBD1,TGTGCCAGCAGCCTGGGTTGGGGACAGGGAAACACCGGGGAGCTGTTTTTT,CASSLGWGQGNTGELFF
TRBJ2-3,TRBV9,.,TRBD1,TGTGCCAGCAGCGTCCCCCGGGACAGTCGTAGCACAGATACGCAGTATTTT,CASSVPRDSRSTDTQYF
TRBJ2-1,TRBV10-3,.,TRBD2,TGTGCCATCAGTGAGAGGCTAGCGGAGCCCCCCAATGAGCAGTTCTTC,CAISERLAEPPNEQFF
TRBJ2-1,TRBV6-1,.,.,TGTGCCAGCAGTGAGCCGGGAATCAATGAGCAGTTCTTC,CASSEPGINEQFF
TRBJ1-5,TRBV3-1/TRBV3-2,.,.,TGTGCCAGCAGCCAAGATGTTAGTAGGAGTCAGCCCCAGCATTTT,CASSQDVSRSQPQHF
TRBJ2-1,TRBV12-5,once,.,TGTGCTAGTGGTTCAGGGGAGAGGATCAATGAGCAGTTCTTC,CASGSGERINEQFF
TRBJ2-7,TRBV21-1,.,.,TGTGCCAGCAGCGAATTTCCTAGCGGGAGGTACGACGAGCAGTACTTC,CASSEFPSGRYDEQYF
TRBJ2-5,TRBV29-1,.,.,TGCAGCGTGGGACCCCAGGTCACGGAGACCCAGTACTTC,CSVGPQVTETQYF
TRBJ2-5,TRBV28,.,TRBD1,TGTGCCAGCAGTTCTAAGACAGGGGACGAGACCCAGTACTTC,CASSSKTGDETQYF
TRBJ2-1,TRBV5-1,.,.,TGCGCCAGCAGCTTAAGTGAGGCCTACAATGAGCAGTTCTTC,CASSLSEAYNEQFF
TRBJ1-2,TRBV7-2,.,.,TGTGCCAGCAGCCTCGGATCAGGGGTTTCAAACTATGGCTACACCTTC,CASSLGSGVSNYGYTF
TRBJ2-1,TRBV9,.,TRBD2,TGTGCCAGCAGCGTAGTGGAGAGCGGGGGGATAGAGCAGTTCTTC,CASSVVESGGIEQFF
TRBJ1-6,TRBV27,.,.,TGTGCCAGCTCTAGACAGATTCTAAATTCACCCCTCCACTTT,CASSRQILNSPLHF
TRBJ1-6,TRBV27,.,.,TGTGCCACCGGACCCGCGGGGAATTCACCCCTCCACTTT,CATGPAGNSPLHF
TRBJ1-3,TRBV9,.,.,TGTGCCAGCAGCACTCCTATAGACTCTGGAAACACCATATATTTT,CASSTPIDSGNTIYF
TRBJ2-3,TRBV6-6,.,.,TGTGCCCTACGCGGGTCCGGCACAGATACGCAGTATTTT,CALRGSGTDTQYF
TRBJ2-3,TRBV4-2,once,TRBD2,TGTGCCAGCAGCCAATTAGCGGGGCTCATAAAAACTACGCAGTATTTT,CASSQLAGLIKTTQYF
TRBJ1-5,TRBV9,.,.,TGTGCCAGCAGCGCGACAGTAAATCAGCCCCAGCATTTT,CASSATVNQPQHF
TRBJ1-6,TRBV7-9,.,.,TGTGCCAGCAGCTTATCTCCGGGTGGGTCACCCCTCCACTTT,CASSLSPGGSPLHF
TRBJ1-3,TRBV9,.,.,TGTGCCAGCAGCCCCCCCTTCGTGGGAAACACCATATATTTT,CASSPPFVGNTIYF
TRBJ1-1,TRBV20-1,once,.,TGCAGTGCTAGATGGGCAGCCGAAGCTTTCTTT,CSARWAAEAFF
TRBJ1-1,TRBV30,.,TRBD1,TGTGCCTGGAGTTTACCCCTTAGCTCCAGGGGGCGAACTGAAGCTTTCTTT,CAWSLPLSSRGRTEAFF
TRBJ1-2,TRBV7-2,.,.,TGTGCCAGCAGCTTAGCGGGCGGGGGAAGTGGCTACACCTTC,CASSLAGGGSGYTF
TRBJ1-3,TRBV28,.,.,TGTGCCAGCAGTGATTACAGGGGAAACACCATATATTTT,CASSDYRGNTIYF
TRBJ1-1,TRBV6-5,.,.,TGTGCCAGCAGAAGAGGGGTGAACACTGAAGCTTTCTTT,CASRRGVNTEAFF
TRBJ1-3,TRBV6-5,.,.,TGTGCCAGCAGCCAACCCGGAGTTGCGAACACCATATATTTT,CASSQPGVANTIYF
TRBJ1-3,TRBV3-1/TRBV3-2,.,TRBD1,TGTGCCAGCAGCCAAGGGACAGGAGGTCTCTCCATATATTTT,CASSQGTGGLSIYF
TRBJ1-2,TRBV27,once,.,TGTGCCAGTGGGACCGGCTATGGCTACACCTTC,CASGTGYGYTF
TRBJ1-6,TRBV10-2,.,.,TGCGCCAGCAGTGAGTACAGGGAGAATTCACCCCTCCACTTT,CASSEYRENSPLHF
TRBJ2-5,TRBV7-2,.,.,TGTGCCAGCAGCTTAGCCGGACAGCAAGAGACCCAGTACTTC,CASSLAGQQETQYF
TRBJ2-1,TRBV5-1,.,.,TGCGCCAGCAGCTTCTCTAGTAGCTCCTACAATGAGCAGTTCTTC,CASSFSSSSYNEQFF